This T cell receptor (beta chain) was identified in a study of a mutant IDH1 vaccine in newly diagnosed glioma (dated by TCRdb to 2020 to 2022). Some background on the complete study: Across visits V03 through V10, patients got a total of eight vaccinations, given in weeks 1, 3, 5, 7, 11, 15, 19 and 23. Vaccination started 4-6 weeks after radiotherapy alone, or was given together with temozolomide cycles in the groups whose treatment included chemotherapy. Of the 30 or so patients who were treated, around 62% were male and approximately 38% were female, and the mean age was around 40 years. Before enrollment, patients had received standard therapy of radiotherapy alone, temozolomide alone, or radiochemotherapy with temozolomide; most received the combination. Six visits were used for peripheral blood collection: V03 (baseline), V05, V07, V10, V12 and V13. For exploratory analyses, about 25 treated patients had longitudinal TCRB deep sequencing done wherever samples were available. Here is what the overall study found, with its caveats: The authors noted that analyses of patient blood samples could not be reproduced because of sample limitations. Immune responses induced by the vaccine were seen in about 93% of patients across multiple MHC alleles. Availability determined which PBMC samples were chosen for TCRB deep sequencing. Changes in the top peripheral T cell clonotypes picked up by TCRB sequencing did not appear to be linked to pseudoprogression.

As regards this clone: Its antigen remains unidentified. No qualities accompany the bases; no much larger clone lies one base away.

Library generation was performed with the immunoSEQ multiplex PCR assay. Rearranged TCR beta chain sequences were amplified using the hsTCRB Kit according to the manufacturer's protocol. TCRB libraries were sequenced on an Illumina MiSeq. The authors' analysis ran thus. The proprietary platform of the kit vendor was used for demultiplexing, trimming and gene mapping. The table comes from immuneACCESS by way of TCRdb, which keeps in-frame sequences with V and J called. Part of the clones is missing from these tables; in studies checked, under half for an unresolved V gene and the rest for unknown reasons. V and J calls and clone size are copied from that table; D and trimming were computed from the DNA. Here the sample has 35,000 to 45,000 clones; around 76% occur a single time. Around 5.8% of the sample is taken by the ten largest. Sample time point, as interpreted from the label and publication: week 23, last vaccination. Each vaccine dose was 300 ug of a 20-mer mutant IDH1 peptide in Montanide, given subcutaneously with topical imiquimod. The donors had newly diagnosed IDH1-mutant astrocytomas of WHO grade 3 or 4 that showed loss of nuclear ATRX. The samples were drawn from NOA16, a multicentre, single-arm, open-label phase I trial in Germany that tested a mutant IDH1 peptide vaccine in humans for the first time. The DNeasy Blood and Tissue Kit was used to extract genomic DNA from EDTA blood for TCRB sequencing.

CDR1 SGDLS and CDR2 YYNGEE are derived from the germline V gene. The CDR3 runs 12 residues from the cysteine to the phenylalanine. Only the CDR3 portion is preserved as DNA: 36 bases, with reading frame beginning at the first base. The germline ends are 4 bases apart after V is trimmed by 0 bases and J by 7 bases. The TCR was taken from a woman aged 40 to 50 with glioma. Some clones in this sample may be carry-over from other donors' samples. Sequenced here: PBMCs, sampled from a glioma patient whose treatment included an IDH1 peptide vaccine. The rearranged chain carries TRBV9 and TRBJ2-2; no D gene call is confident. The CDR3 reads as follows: CASSVVGGELFF. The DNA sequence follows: TGTGCCAGCAGCGTAGTTGGCGGGGAGCTGTTTTTT.